This TCR beta chain was obtained from a study of blood T cell repertoires in COVID-19. The study recruited people aged about 18 to 95 years across more than 20 US areas. As originally analysed: Cell counts per sample came from amplifying reference gene primers. Method: immunoSEQ multiplex PCR; TCRdb's copy keeps in-frame clones and lacks some. D and trimming were read from the DNA, whereas the V and J calls and clone size are those reported in that table. In the table there are around 400,000 clones, 83% of which are singletons. The sample comprised PBMCs or T cells enriched from blood (not recorded which). This clonotype was sampled from a woman aged 45-65 years who had recovered from COVID-19.

This CDR3 reads CASKGTGLWNTEAFF. As DNA, the CDR3 is TGTGCCAGCAAGGGGACAGGGTTATGGAACACTGAAGCTTTCTTT. The chain carries TRBV11-3 and TRBJ1-1; 9 bases align to TRBD1. The CDR3 contains 15 residues. The junction had 7 bases not matched to a gene; V was cut back by 7 bases and J by 1 base. Germline loops: CDR1 SGHNT, CDR2 YENEEA.